These 26 T cell receptor beta chains share one sample of origin, sequenced in a study of T cell clonality in common variable immunodeficiency. Only in-frame clones appear in the TCRdb table, and some are missing; sequencing was by immunoSEQ multiplex PCR. Listed here are fewer than 70,000 clones without any singletons, the top ten holding approximately 1.6%. Sequenced: peripheral blood mononuclear cells. The receptors stem from a person between 18 and 75 years old in good health.

For this clone: The read stops 3 residues short of the end of the CDR3; the missing end is completed from the germline J gene. V usage is TRBV11-2 and J usage is TRBJ2-7; TRBD1 matches at 7 bases. This CDR3 has 14 amino acids. Unmatched junction bases numbered 2, after V lost 1 base and J lost 2 bases. CDR1 and CDR2 (germline): SGHAT, FQNNGV. Incomplete CDR3 DNA: TGTGCCAGCAGCTTAGGTCAGGGGGCCTACGAG. Translating it yields CASSLGQGAYE. The complete CDR3 reads CASSLGQGAYEQYF.

Ten or more counts support this clone. The DNA ends 3 residues before the CDR3 does, and the rest of the CDR3 is filled in from the germline J gene. V usage is TRBV20-1 and J usage is TRBJ2-1; TRBD2 agrees at 7 bases. Germline CDR1 is DFQATT and CDR2 is SNEGSKA (reference sequence). This CDR3 contains 14 residues. The V gene end was trimmed by 3 bases and the J gene end by 1 base; junction bases not matched to a gene: 3. This CDR3 is CSASEAGSYNEQFF. Partial CDR3 DNA: TGCAGTGCTAGCGAAGCGGGATCCTACAATGAG.

This clone has at least ten counts. The read stops 3 residues short of the end of the CDR3; the missing end is completed from the germline J gene. The chain recombines TRBV20-1 with TRBJ2-6, with D possibly matching TRBD2 (5 bases). The CDR3 is made up of 16 amino acids. Trimming cost V 1 base and J 11 bases, with 21 bases left between them. Germline lookup yields CDR1 DFQATT and CDR2 SNEGSKA (reference sequence). The covered CDR3 bases are TGCAGTGCTAGAGGCCTCATACTAGGAGGTGCATACGTC. Its protein product is CSARGLILGGAYV. The whole CDR3 sequence reads CSARGLILGGAYVLTF.

At least ten counts were recorded for this clone. The read terminates 3 residues ahead of where the CDR3 ends, so the germline J gene completes it. The chain employs TRBV19 and TRBJ2-1; 10 bases map to TRBD2. CDR1 is LNHDA, CDR2 SQIVND, per germline (reference sequence). V lost 9 bases, J lost 7 bases, and 12 bases stayed unmatched. The CDR3 consists of 15 residues. CDR3 region: CASRRAGGPGNEQFF. CDR3 DNA (partial): TGTGCCAGCAGAAGAGCGGGAGGGCCAGGTAATGAG.

As concerns this clone: A junction boundary mismatches the germline segment, possibly from a read error. Read data end 3 residues before the CDR3 end; the end is taken from the germline J gene. V gene TRBV11-1 combines with J gene TRBJ2-3; D ambiguous. Germline V gene lookup returns CDR1 SGHAT and CDR2 FQDESV (reference sequence). The CDR3 spans 14 residues. This CDR3 is CASTLAPGPDTQYF. CDR3 DNA, as far as it was read: TGTGCCAGCACCTTAGCCCCAGGCCCAGATACG.

This clone showed up many times. The DNA ends 3 residues before the CDR3 does, and the rest of the CDR3 is filled in from the germline J gene. The chain has TRBV28 and TRBJ2-7; D remains unclear. The germline V and J ends were trimmed by 2 bases and 3 bases, with 14 bases remaining between them. The CDR3 has 15 amino acids. Germline V gene sequence: CDR1 MDHEN, CDR2 SYDVKM. The CDR3 sequence: CASSLEVAGRYEQYF. Partial CDR3 DNA: TGTGCCAGCAGTTTAGAGGTGGCTGGCCGCTACGAG.

This clone appeared many times. With the read ending 3 residues before the CDR3 end, the germline J gene is used to fill in that end. The chain recombines TRBV19 with TRBJ2-2, with 10 bases fitting TRBD1. This CDR3 comprises 17 residues. Trimming at V came to 7 bases and at J to 1 base, leaving 9 bases not matched to a gene. Germline CDR1 is LNHDA and CDR2 is SQIVND (reference sequence). The CDR3 DNA, read in part, is TGTGCCAGTAAGACAGGGGGCGTTGGGCAGAACACCGGGGAG. Its translation: CASKTGGVGQNTGE. Given in full, the CDR3 is CASKTGGVGQNTGELFF.

This clone was picked up many times. The covered CDR3 bases are TGTGCCAGCAGCTTGGCCGGGGGAGGTTGGGAGACC. The encoded protein is CASSLAGGGWET. The CDR3 as a whole reads CASSLAGGGWETQYF. This chain uses TRBV5-4 with TRBJ2-5; D possibly corresponds to TRBD2 (6 bases). The read ends 3 residues early relative to the CDR3; the germline J gene fills the gap. The CDR3 totals 15 residues. Trimming stripped 0 bases from V and 5 bases from J, with 14 bases between. The germline gives CDR1 SGHNT, CDR2 YYREEE (reference sequence).

Remarks on this clone: Read coverage stops 3 residues before the CDR3 terminus; the germline J gene supplies the remainder. This chain uses TRBV27 with TRBJ2-7; 11 bases are a match to TRBD2. After removal of 5 bases from V and 0 bases from J, the junction contained 9 bases not matched to a gene. CDR1 is MNHEY, CDR2 SMNVEV, per germline (reference sequence). This CDR3 has 17 residues. CDR3 sequence: CASSPHRLAGISYEQYF. Incomplete CDR3 DNA: TGTGCCAGCAGTCCCCATCGACTAGCGGGAATCTCCTACGAG.

There are many counts of this clone. The read halts 3 residues ahead of the CDR3 end, with the missing end drawn from the germline J gene. The chain recombines TRBV11-2 with TRBJ2-2, with D unclear. The CDR3 has 13 residues. Per the germline V gene, CDR1 is SGHAT and CDR2 is FQNNGV. V lost 1 base to trimming and J lost 7 bases, with 7 bases between them. The CDR3 reads CASSLGLLGELFF. Partial CDR3 DNA: TGTGCCAGCAGCTTAGGGCTTCTCGGGGAG.

This clone has a count of ten or more. The read ends 3 residues early relative to the CDR3; the germline J gene fills the gap. The gene calls are TRBV28 and TRBJ2-2; 9 positions match TRBD1. This CDR3 comprises 18 residues. Germline CDR1 is MDHEN and CDR2 is SYDVKM. V dropped 3 bases and J dropped 5; count of bases not matched to a gene: 13. The sequenced part of the CDR3 DNA is TGTGCCAGCAGTTTTCCAACAGGGGGCAGAGGTGAAACCGGGGAG. The encoded protein is CASSFPTGGRGETGE. The complete CDR3 reads CASSFPTGGRGETGELFF.

This clone appeared many times. The read ends 3 residues early relative to the CDR3; the germline J gene fills the gap. The chain recombines TRBV5-1 with TRBJ2-7; 9 nucleotides align to TRBD2. CDR3 length: 16 residues. The junction had 13 bases not matched to a gene; V was cut back by 3 bases and J by 6 bases. From germline, CDR1 is SGHRS and CDR2 YFSETQ. The part of the CDR3 DNA that was read is TGCGCCAGCAGCTGCCCCCCGAGCGGGAGGTGTATCGAG. It encodes CASSCPPSGRCIE. In full, the CDR3 is CASSCPPSGRCIEQYF.

For this clone: From the germline J gene comes the end of the CDR3, since the read stops 3 residues before it. The chain carries TRBV18 and TRBJ2-5, with TRBD1 matching over 8 bases. The length of the CDR3 is 17 residues. Germline assignment: CDR1 KGHSH and CDR2 LQKENI. V dropped 4 bases and J dropped 1; count of bases not matched to a gene: 11. The DNA read from the CDR3 is TGTGCCAGCTCACTCGAGGGGGACAGGACCCTCCAAGAGACC. It yields the protein CASSLEGDRTLQET. The CDR3 in its entirety is CASSLEGDRTLQETQYF.

This clone was observed many times. The read comes to an end 3 residues before the CDR3 does, leaving the germline J gene to fill in the end. The chain recombines TRBV20-1 with TRBJ2-1; 8 nucleotides line up with TRBD1. This CDR3 spans 14 amino acids. The ends lost 2 bases at V and 8 bases at J; junction bases unmatched: 8. The V gene's germline CDR1 is DFQATT and CDR2 SNEGSKA (reference sequence). The sequenced part of the CDR3 DNA is TGCAGTGCTAGAACCCCAGGGGGCAGGGATGAG. It yields the protein CSARTPGGRDE. The full CDR3 is CSARTPGGRDEQFF.

This clone was counted at least ten times. The read is 3 residues too short to cover the CDR3 end, so that end is filled in from the germline J gene. This sequence joins TRBV5-1 and TRBJ2-5, with 11 bases matching TRBD1. Trimming removed 4 bases from V and 3 bases from J; junction bases left unmatched: 5. This CDR3 is 15 amino acids long. Germline values: CDR1 SGHRS, CDR2 YFSETQ. Incomplete CDR3 DNA: TGCGCCAGCAGCGGGACAGGGGGTGCGGAAGAGACC. It specifies CASSGTGGAEET. The CDR3, in full, reads CASSGTGGAEETQYF.

This clone was counted ten times or more. The CDR3 reads CASSLGGTSGYNEQFF. The part of the CDR3 DNA that was read is TGTGCCAGCAGCTTGGGAGGGACTAGCGGTTACAATGAG. The chain carries TRBV5-4 and TRBJ2-1; 11 nucleotides agree with TRBD2. The DNA ends 3 residues before the CDR3 does, and the rest of the CDR3 is filled in from the germline J gene. This CDR3 contains 16 residues. Germline V gene data show CDR1 as SGHNT and CDR2 as YYREEE (reference sequence). The junction had 3 bases not matched to a gene; V was cut back by 0 bases and J by 4 bases.

This clone was found many times. Sequencing ends 3 residues short of the CDR3 end; the germline J gene provides the rest. V gene TRBV29-1 combines with J gene TRBJ2-7, with 8 bases lining up with TRBD1. CDR1 and CDR2 (germline): SQVTM, ANQGSEA. The junction had 5 bases not matched to a gene; V was cut back by 1 base and J by 6 bases. CDR3 length equals 13 residues. CDR3 DNA (partial): TGCAGCGTTGAAGGGACAGGGTGGTCCGAG. Translating it yields CSVEGTGWSE. The entire CDR3 sequence reads CSVEGTGWSEQYF.

This clone was detected ten times or more. The CDR3 goes on 3 residues after the read ends, and that part is filled in from the germline J gene. The rearrangement uses TRBV12-3 or TRBV12-4 and TRBJ1-1; 7 nucleotides align to TRBD1. The CDR3 extends over 13 amino acids. The J segment lost 4 bases and the V segment lost 7 bases, leaving 6 bases of the junction unmatched. The CDR3 DNA, read in part, is TGTGCCAGCACCCAGGGGGAGGTCACTGAA. It codes for CASTQGEVTE. The whole CDR3 sequence reads CASTQGEVTEAFF.

In its sample, this clone was seen many times. Sequencing ends 3 residues short of the CDR3 end; the germline J gene provides the rest. The chain links TRBV7-2 to TRBJ2-3, with 7 bases aligning to TRBD2. From germline, CDR1 is SGHTA and CDR2 FQGNSA. CDR3 size: 13 residues. After removal of 4 bases from V and 6 bases from J, the junction contained 4 bases not matched to a gene. The CDR3 here is CASSWGGVDTQYF. CDR3 DNA, as far as it was read: TGTGCCAGCAGCTGGGGAGGGGTGGATACG.

This clone has ten or more counts. With the read ending 3 residues before the CDR3 end, the germline J gene is used to fill in that end. The rearrangement uses TRBV5-1 and TRBJ2-7; 9 bases are shared with TRBD1. The CDR3 runs 16 residues. V shed 4 bases, J shed 3 bases, and the junction held 11 bases outside the gene matches. CDR1 and CDR2 from the germline V gene are SGHRS and YFSETQ. CDR3 sequence: CASSLITRDRDYEQYF. Partial CDR3 DNA: TGCGCCAGCAGCCTTATAACCCGGGACAGGGACTACGAG.

This clone has at least ten counts. The read ends 3 residues early relative to the CDR3; the germline J gene fills the gap. The chain couples TRBV19 to TRBJ2-2; 8 positions match TRBD1. This CDR3 region has 14 residues. Trimming cost V 6 bases and J 4 bases; bases outside gene matches: 4. The V gene's germline CDR1 is LNHDA and CDR2 SQIVND (reference sequence). The CDR3 DNA, read in part, is TGTGCCAGTAGCGGACAGGGATTCACCGGGGAG. This gives the protein CASSGQGFTGE. The whole CDR3 protein reads CASSGQGFTGELFF.

This clone appeared many times. Read data end 3 residues before the CDR3 end; the end is taken from the germline J gene. V is TRBV5-4 and J is TRBJ2-6, with 10 positions matching TRBD1. The CDR3 totals 15 residues. CDR1 is SGHNT, CDR2 YYREEE, per germline (reference sequence). With V trimmed by 4 bases and J by 2 bases, 0 bases remained unmatched. The sequenced part of the CDR3 DNA is TGTGCCAGCAGCGGACAGGGGGCTGGGGCCAACGTC. This translates into CASSGQGAGANV. The complete CDR3 sequence is CASSGQGAGANVLTF.

This clone was observed many times. The read gets to within 3 residues of the CDR3 end, and the germline J gene fills in the rest. This chain uses TRBV18 with TRBJ1-1, with 8 positions matching TRBD1. J gave up 1 base and V 3 bases, and 4 bases lay outside the gene matches. Per germline, CDR1 KGHSH and CDR2 LQKENI. The CDR3 consists of 15 residues. The chain's CDR3 is CASSPGTGENTEAFF. The part of the CDR3 DNA that was read is TGTGCCAGCTCACCGGGGACAGGTGAGAACACTGAA.

In this sample, this clone turned up many times. The read finishes 3 residues shy of the CDR3 end, and the germline J gene is used to complete it. V and J are TRBV7-9 and TRBJ1-2; D unclear. V was cut by 3 bases and J by 6 bases, with 8 bases left in between. The CDR3 extends over 12 amino acids. CDR1 is SEHNR, CDR2 FQNEAQ, per germline (reference sequence). The CDR3 DNA, read in part, is TGTGCCAGCAGCTTTTTCGGGGATGGC. Its translation: CASSFFGDG. The whole CDR3 reads CASSFFGDGYTF.

This clone appeared many times. Sequencing ends 3 residues short of the CDR3 end; the germline J gene provides the rest. The chain combines TRBV29-1 with TRBJ1-2, with TRBD1 identical over 11 bases. CDR3 length equals 12 residues. Germline lookup yields CDR1 SQVTM and CDR2 ANQGSEA. Here the CDR3 reads CSVWTGGRGYTF. The sequenced part of the CDR3 DNA is TGCAGCGTTTGGACAGGGGGCCGGGGC. The full variable domain, completed using reference TRBV29-1 and TRBJ1-2, is SAVISQKPSRDICQRGTSLTIQCQVDSQVTMMFWYRQQPGQSLTLIATANQGSEATYESGFVIDKFPISRPNLTFSTLTVSNMSPEDSSIYLCSVWTGGRGYTFGSGTRLTVV.

This clone appeared many times. The read falls 3 residues short of the CDR3 end, and the missing part is taken from the germline J gene. The chain has TRBV19 and TRBJ2-3, with 7 bases fitting TRBD2. Per germline, CDR1 LNHDA and CDR2 SQIVND (reference sequence). CDR3 length: 13 residues. Incomplete CDR3 DNA: TGTACGAGGCGGGAGTTTGGCACAGATACG. Translated, it gives CTRREFGTDT. The complete CDR3 sequence is CTRREFGTDTQYF. The full variable domain, completed using reference TRBV19 and TRBJ2-3, is DGGITQSPKYLFRKEGQNVTLSCEQNLNHDAMYWYRQDPGQGLRLIYYSQIVNDFQKGDIAEGYSVSREKKESFPLTVTSAQKNPTAFYLCTRREFGTDTQYFGPGTRLTVL.